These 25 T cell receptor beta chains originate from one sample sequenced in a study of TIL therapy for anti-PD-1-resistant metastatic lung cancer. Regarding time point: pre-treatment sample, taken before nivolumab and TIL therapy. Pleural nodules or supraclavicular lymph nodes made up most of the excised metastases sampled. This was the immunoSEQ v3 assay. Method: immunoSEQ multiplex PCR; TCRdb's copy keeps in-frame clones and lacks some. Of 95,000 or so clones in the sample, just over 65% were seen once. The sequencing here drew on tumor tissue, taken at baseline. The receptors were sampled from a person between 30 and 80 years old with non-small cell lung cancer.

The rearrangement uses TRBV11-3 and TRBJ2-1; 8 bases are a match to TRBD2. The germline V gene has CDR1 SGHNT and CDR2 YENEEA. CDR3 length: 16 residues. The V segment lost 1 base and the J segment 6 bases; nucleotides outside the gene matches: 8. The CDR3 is CASSLGVTSGFNEQFF. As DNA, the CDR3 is TGTGCCAGCAGCTTAGGTGTAACTAGCGGATTCAATGAGCAGTTCTTC.

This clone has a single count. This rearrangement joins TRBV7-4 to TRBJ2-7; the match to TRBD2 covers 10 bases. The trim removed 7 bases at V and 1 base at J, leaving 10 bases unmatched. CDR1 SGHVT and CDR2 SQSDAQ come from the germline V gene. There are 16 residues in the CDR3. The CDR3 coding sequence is TGTGCCAGCAACAATAGCGGGGGGAGGATATCCTACGAGCAGTACTTC. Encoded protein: CASNNSGGRISYEQYF.

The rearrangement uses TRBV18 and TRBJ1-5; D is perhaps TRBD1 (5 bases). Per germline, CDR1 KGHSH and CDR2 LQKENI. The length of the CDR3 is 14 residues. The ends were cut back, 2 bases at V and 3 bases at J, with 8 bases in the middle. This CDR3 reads CASSPTGDNQPQHF. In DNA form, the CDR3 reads TGTGCCAGCTCACCAACAGGAGACAATCAGCCCCAGCATTTT.

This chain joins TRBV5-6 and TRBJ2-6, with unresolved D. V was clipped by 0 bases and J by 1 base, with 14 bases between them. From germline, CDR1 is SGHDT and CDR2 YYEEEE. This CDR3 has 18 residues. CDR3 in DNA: TGTGCCAGCAGCTTGGTTCAGGAGACTTTATCTGGGGCCAACGTCCTGACTTTC. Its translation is CASSLVQETLSGANVLTF.

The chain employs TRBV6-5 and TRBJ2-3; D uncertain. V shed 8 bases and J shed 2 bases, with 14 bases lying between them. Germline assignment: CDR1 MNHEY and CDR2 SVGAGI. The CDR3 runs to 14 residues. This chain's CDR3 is CASSQNWNTDTQYF. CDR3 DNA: TGTGCCAGCTCTCAAAATTGGAACACAGATACGCAGTATTTT.

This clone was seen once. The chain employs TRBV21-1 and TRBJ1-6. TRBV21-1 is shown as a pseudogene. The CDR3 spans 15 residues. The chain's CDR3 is CASSKEPDLTSPLHF. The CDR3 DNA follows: TGTGCCAGCAGCAAAGAGCCGGACCTTACCTCACCCCTCCACTTT.

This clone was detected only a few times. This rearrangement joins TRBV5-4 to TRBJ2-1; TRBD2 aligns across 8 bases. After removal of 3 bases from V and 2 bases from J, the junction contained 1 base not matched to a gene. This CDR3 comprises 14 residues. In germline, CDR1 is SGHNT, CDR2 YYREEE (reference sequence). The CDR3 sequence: CASSSGLAYNEQFF. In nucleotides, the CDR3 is TGTGCCAGCAGCTCGGGACTAGCCTACAATGAGCAGTTCTTC.

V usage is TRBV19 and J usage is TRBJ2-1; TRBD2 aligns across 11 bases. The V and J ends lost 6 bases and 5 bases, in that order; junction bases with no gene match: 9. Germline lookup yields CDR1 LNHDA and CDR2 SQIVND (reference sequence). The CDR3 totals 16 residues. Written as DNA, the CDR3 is TGTGCCAGTAGGAGGGCCGGGACTAGCGGCCACAATGAGCAGTTCTTC. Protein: CASRRAGTSGHNEQFF.

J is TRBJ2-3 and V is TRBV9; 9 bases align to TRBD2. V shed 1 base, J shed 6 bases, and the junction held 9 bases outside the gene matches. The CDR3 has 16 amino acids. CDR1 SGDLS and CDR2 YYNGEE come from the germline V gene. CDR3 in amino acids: CASSVWASGTWDTQYF. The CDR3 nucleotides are TGTGCCAGCAGCGTATGGGCTAGCGGGACTTGGGATACGCAGTATTTT.

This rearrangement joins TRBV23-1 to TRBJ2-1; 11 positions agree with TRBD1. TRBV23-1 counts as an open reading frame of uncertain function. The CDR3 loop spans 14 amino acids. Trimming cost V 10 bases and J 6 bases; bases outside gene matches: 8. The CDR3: CAISGQGAPNEQFF. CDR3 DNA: TGCGCCATCTCAGGACAGGGGGCGCCCAATGAGCAGTTCTTC.

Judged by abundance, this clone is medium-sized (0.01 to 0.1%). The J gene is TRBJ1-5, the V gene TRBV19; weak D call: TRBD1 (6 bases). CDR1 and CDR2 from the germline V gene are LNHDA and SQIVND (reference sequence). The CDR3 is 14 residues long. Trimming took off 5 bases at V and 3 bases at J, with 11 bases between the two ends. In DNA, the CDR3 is TGTGCCAGTAGTGAACGACAGGACAATCAGCCCCAGCATTTT. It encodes CASSERQDNQPQHF. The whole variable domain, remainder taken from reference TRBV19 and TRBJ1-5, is DGGITQSPKYLFRKEGQNVTLSCEQNLNHDAMYWYRQDPGQGLRLIYYSQIVNDFQKGDIAEGYSVSREKKESFPLTVTSAQKNPTAFYLCASSERQDNQPQHFGDGTRLSIL.

The CDR3 DNA sequence: TGTGCCAGCAGCCAAGGGGCGAGCGGGAGGGCCACAGATACGCAGTATTTT. Its translation: CASSQGASGRATDTQYF. The genes are TRBV3-1 (or the pseudogene TRBV3-2) and TRBJ2-3; TRBD2 aligns across 10 bases. J lost 2 bases, V lost 1 base, and 6 bases had no gene match. CDR3 length equals 17 residues. Germline V gives CDR1 LGHDT, CDR2 YNNKEL (reference sequence).

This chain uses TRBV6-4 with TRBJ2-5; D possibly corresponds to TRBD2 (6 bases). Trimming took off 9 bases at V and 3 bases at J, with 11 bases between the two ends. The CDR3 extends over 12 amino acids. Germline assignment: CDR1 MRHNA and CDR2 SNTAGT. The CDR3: CARDRREETQYF. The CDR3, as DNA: TGTGCCAGGGACCGGAGGGAAGAGACCCAGTACTTC.

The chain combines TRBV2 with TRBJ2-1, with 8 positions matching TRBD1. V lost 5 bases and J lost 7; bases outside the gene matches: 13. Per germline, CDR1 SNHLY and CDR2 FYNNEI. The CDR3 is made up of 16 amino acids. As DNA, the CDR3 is TGTGCCAGCAGTCCTAAGGGACAGGCCCTAGGAAATGAGCAGTTCTTC. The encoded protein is CASSPKGQALGNEQFF. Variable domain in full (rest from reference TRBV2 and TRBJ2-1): EPEVTQTPSHQVTQMGQEVILRCVPISNHLYFYWYRQILGQKVEFLVSFYNNEISEKSEIFDDQFSVERPDGSNFTLKIRSTKLEDSAMYFCASSPKGQALGNEQFFGPGTRLTVL.

The CDR3 nucleotides are TGTGCCAGCAGCTTACGAGGCGGGGAGCTGTTTTTT. Translating it yields CASSLRGGELFF. The chain joins TRBV13 to TRBJ2-2, with D unclear. Between the trimmed V and J ends, which lost 2 bases and 7 bases, there was a span of 5 bases. The CDR3 is 12 residues long. Per germline, CDR1 PRHDT and CDR2 FYEKMQ (reference sequence).

The CDR3 spells CASSKTGTEAFF. The CDR3 DNA reads TGTGCCAGTAGTAAGACAGGGACCGAAGCTTTCTTT. This chain links TRBV19 with TRBJ1-1; 7 bases map to TRBD1. Trimming at V came to 4 bases and at J to 8 bases, leaving 4 bases not matched to a gene. The CDR3 has 12 amino acids. Germline V gene data show CDR1 as LNHDA and CDR2 as SQIVND (reference sequence). Complete variable domain (other parts from reference TRBV19 and TRBJ1-1): DGGITQSPKYLFRKEGQNVTLSCEQNLNHDAMYWYRQDPGQGLRLIYYSQIVNDFQKGDIAEGYSVSREKKESFPLTVTSAQKNPTAFYLCASSKTGTEAFFGQGTRLTVV.

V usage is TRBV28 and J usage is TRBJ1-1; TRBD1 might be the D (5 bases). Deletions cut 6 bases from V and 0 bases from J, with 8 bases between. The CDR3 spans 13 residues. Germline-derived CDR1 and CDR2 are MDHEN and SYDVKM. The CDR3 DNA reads TGTGCCAGCAGGGGACCGTTGAACACTGAAGCTTTCTTT. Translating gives CASRGPLNTEAFF. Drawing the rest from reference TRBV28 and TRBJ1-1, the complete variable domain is DVKVTQSSRYLVKRTGEKVFLECVQDMDHENMFWYRQDPGLGLRLIYFSYDVKMKEKGDIPEGYSVSREKKERFSLILESASTNQTSMYLCASRGPLNTEAFFGQGTRLTVV.

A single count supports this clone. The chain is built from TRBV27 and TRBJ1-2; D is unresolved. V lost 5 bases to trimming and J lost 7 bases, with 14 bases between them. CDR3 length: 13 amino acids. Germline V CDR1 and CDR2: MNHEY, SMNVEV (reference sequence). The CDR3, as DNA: TGTGCCAGCAGTCTGCGCGGGTTCGGTGGCTACACCTTC. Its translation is CASSLRGFGGYTF.

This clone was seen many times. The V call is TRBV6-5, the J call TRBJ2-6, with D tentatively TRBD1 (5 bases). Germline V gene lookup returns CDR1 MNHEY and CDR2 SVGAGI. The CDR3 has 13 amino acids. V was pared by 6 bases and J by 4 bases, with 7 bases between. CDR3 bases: TGTGCCAGCAGCCGGACAGGGGCCAACGTCCTGACTTTC. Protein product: CASSRTGANVLTF.

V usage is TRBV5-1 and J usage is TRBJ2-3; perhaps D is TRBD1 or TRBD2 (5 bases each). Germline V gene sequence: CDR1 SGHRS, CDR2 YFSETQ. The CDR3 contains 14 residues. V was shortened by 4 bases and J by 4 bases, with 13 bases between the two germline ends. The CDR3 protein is CASSLQDSADTQYF. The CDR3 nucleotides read TGCGCCAGCAGCCTACAGGACTCGGCAGATACGCAGTATTTT.

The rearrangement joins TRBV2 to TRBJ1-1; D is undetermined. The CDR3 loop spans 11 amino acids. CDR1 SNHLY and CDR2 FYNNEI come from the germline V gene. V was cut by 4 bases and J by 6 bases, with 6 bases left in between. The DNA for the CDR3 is TGTGCCAGCAGTGTAGGTCCTGAAGCTTTCTTT. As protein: CASSVGPEAFF.

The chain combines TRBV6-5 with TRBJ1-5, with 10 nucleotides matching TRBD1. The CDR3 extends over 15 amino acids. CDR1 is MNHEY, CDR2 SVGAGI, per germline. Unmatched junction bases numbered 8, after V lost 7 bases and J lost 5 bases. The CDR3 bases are TGTGCCAGCAAGCCTCCGGGACAGGGGTATCAGCCCCAGCATTTT. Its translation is CASKPPGQGYQPQHF.

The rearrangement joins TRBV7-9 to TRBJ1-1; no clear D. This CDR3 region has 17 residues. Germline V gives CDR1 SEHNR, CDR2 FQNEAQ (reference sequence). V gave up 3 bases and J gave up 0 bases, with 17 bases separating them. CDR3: CASSLPATGMMNTEAFF. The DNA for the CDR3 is TGTGCCAGCAGCTTGCCGGCGACGGGAATGATGAACACTGAAGCTTTCTTT.

CDR3 loop: CASSPGAQRQETQYF. The CDR3 DNA is TGTGCCAGCAGCCCGGGGGCGCAGAGGCAAGAGACCCAGTACTTC. The rearrangement links TRBV7-9 to TRBJ2-5; TRBD1 or TRBD2 may be the D gene (6 bases each). Per the germline V gene, CDR1 is SEHNR and CDR2 is FQNEAQ (reference sequence). This CDR3 is built from 15 residues. The germline V and J ends were trimmed by 5 bases and 2 bases, with 15 bases remaining between them.

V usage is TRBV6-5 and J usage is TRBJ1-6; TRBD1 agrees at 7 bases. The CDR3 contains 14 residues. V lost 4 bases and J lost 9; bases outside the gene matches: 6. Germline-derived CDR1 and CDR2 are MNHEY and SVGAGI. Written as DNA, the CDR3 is TGTGCCAGCAGTTTCGGACAGGCGGCTTCACCCCTCCACTTT. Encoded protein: CASSFGQAASPLHF.